The present TCR beta chain was sequenced within a study of T cell changes during pregnancy in multiple sclerosis. Using immunoSEQ multiplex PCR, the repertoire was profiled, and TCRdb retains in-frame clones only, with some absent. The sample records 60,000 to 90,000 clones, about nine tenths being singletons. This clone was found once. Trimming removed 0 bases from V and 9 bases from J, with 13 bases in between. This CDR3 has 15 amino acids. Germline CDR1 SGDLS, CDR2 YYNGEE. The V and J genes are TRBV9 and TRBJ1-6; no clear D gene. This specimen consisted of peripheral blood, obtained before pregnancy. This TCR came from a female donor with multiple sclerosis, enrolled in a pregnancy study. The CDR3 coding sequence is TGTGCCAGCAGCGTAGGCGGGCGTGGGGTTTCACCCCTCCACTTT. Residues: CASSVGGRGVSPLHF.